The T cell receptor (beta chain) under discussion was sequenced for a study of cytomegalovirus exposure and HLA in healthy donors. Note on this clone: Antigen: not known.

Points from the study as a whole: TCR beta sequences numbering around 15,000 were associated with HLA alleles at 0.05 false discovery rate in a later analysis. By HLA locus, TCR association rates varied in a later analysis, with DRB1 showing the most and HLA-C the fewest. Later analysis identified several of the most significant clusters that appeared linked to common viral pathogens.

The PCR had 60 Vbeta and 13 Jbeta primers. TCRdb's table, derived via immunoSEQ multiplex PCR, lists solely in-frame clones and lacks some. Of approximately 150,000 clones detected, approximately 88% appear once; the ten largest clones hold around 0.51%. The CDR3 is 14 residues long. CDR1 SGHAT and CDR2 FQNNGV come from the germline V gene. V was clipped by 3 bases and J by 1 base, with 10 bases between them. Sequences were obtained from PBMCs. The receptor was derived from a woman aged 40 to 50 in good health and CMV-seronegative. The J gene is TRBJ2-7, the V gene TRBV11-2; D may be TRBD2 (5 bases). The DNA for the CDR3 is TGTGCCAGCAGCTTGAGCGGATCGTCCTACGAGCAGTACTTC. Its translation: CASSLSGSSYEQYF.